The clone carrying this T cell receptor beta chain was found many times. Its matching antigen is unknown. This specimen comes from a study of CD8 T cells in ankylosing spondylitis. Overall study results and limits: Disease-linked clones were CD8+ and relatively rare in peripheral blood. Past research had described some motif variants in reactive arthritis synovial fluid and blood. Blood from ankylosing spondylitis patients appeared to carry a characteristic roughly 8-variant TCR beta motif.

Quantitative 5'-RACE was performed with molecular barcodes, and it yielded the TCR beta libraries. TCRdb redid the calling of the 5' RACE reads with MiXCR, one entry per CDR3 protein. In the table there are about 510,000 distinct CDR3 sequences, over 4% of which are singletons. The sequence derives from a male donor with ankylosing spondylitis. The sample taken for sequencing was blood, either unsorted or a sorted T cell fraction (not recorded which).

CDR3 sequence: CASKFRNEQFF. In DNA, the CDR3 is TGTGCCAGCAAGTTCCGCAATGAGCAGTTCTTC. The V and J genes are TRBV2 and TRBJ2-1; D gene uncertain. This CDR3 is built from 11 residues. Trimming took 7 bases from V and 6 from J, leaving 7 bases between them. From germline, CDR1 is SNHLY and CDR2 FYNNEI.